This T cell receptor (beta chain) emerged from a study of T cells in pancreatic ductal adenocarcinoma. Study results and limitations: Blood clonality (around 0.066) did not differ significantly from tumor (approximately 0.12). The resected pancreatic cancer cohort was biased toward the minority with early-stage disease. Tumor samples had fewer productive templates and roughly 7.7-fold fewer unique clonotypes than blood.

The germline gives CDR1 GTSNPN, CDR2 SVGIG (reference sequence). Deletions cut 2 bases from V and 7 bases from J, with 14 bases between. This CDR3 is built from 13 residues. The assay was immunoSEQ multiplex PCR, and TCRdb's table has in-frame clones only and misses some. The sample records some 9,400 clones, approximately 67% being singletons. The selected patients with pancreatic ductal adenocarcinoma had surgery but no neoadjuvant therapy. For this clone: As yet, its antigen is unknown.

The receptor comes from a human donor with pancreatic ductal adenocarcinoma. The chain has TRBV30 and TRBJ1-1, with D unclear. The specimen sequenced was pancreatic tumor tissue. The CDR3: CAWSRPAGLEAFF. The DNA for the CDR3 is TGTGCCTGGAGTCGTCCGGCGGGCCTTGAAGCTTTCTTT.